The text below deals with one T cell receptor (beta chain). Its antigen is unknown. The data are from a study of response to subunit inactivated influenza vaccine. The ends were cut back, 3 bases at V and 5 bases at J, with 7 bases in the middle. The CDR3 loop spans 12 amino acids. Germline lookup yields CDR1 SGDLS and CDR2 YYNGEE. MiXCR, applied by TCRdb to the RT-PCR reads, yields one record per CDR3 protein. The data hold more than 550,000 distinct CDR3 sequences, with 12% observed a single time. Overall study findings and caveats: The authors proposed limited new T cell recruitment per seasonal influenza vaccination.

The clonotype comes from a man in his forties or fifties who received an inactivated influenza vaccine. Here the sequenced sample was PBMCs from blood, taken on the day of vaccination. The chain has TRBV9 and TRBJ2-3, with unresolved D. CDR3 amino acids: CASSERVDTQYF. The CDR3 nucleotides are TGTGCCAGCAGCGAGAGAGTAGATACGCAGTATTTT.